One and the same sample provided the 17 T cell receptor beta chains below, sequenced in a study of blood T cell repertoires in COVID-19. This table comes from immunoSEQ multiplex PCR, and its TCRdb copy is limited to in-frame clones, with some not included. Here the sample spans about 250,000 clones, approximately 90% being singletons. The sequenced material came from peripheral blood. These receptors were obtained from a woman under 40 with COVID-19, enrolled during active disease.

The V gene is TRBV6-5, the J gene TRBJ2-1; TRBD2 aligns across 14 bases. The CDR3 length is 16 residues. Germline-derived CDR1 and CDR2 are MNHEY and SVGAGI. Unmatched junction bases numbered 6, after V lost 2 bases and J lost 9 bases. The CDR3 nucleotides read TGTGCCAGCAGTTACCGCGGGACTAGCGGGAGCAGTGAGCAGTTCTTC. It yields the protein CASSYRGTSGSSEQFF.

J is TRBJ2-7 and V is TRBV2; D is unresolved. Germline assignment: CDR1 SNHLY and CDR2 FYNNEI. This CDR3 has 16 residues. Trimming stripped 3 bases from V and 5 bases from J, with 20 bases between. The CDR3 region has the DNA TGTGCCAGCAGTGAGGAGCGTCCCCACCCACCCGACGAGCAGTACGTC. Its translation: CASSEERPHPPDEQYV.

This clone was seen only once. The CDR3 DNA sequence: TGTGCCACCAGTGACCCACTCGAGGATGAAGAGACCCAGTACTTC. Protein product: CATSDPLEDEETQYF. The chain uses TRBV24-1 and TRBJ2-5; D is uncertain. The CDR3 totals 15 residues. Trimming shortened V by 4 bases and J by 3 bases, and 14 bases separated the two germline ends. Germline V CDR1 and CDR2: KGHDR, SFDVKD.

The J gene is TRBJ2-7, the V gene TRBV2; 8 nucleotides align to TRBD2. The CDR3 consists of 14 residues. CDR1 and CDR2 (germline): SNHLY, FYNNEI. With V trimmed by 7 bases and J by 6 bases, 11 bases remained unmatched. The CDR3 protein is CASKVLRGAGEQYV. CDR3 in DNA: TGTGCCAGCAAGGTTCTGCGGGGGGCAGGCGAGCAGTACGTC.

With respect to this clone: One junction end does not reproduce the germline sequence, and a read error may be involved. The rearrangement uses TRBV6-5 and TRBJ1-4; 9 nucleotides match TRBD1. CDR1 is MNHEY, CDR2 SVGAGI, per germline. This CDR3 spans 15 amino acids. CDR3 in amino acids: CASSLRQGVNEKLFF. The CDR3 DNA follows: TGTGCCAGCAGTCTTAGACAGGGGGTTAATGAAAAGCTGTTTTTT.

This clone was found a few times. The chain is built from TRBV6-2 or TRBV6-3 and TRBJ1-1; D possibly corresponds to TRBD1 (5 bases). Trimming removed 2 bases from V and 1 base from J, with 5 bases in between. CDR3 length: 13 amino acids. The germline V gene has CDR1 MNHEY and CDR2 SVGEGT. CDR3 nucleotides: TGTGCCAGCAGTTACAGGGGGAACACTGAAGCTTTCTTT. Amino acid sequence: CASSYRGNTEAFF.

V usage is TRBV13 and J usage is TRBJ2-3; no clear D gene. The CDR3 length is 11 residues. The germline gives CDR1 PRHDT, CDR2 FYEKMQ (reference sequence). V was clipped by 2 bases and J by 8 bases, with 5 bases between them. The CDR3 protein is CASSLLVTQYF. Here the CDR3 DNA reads TGTGCCAGCAGCTTATTAGTTACGCAGTATTTT.

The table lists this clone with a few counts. The chain's CDR3 is CASSKGTSGASYEQYF. As DNA, the CDR3 is TGTGCCAGCAGCAAAGGGACTAGCGGAGCCTCCTACGAGCAGTACTTC. This chain connects TRBV6-2 or TRBV6-3 to TRBJ2-7; 11 bases agree with TRBD2. CDR1 is MNHEY and CDR2 is SVGEGT in the germline V gene. The CDR3 sequence is 16 residues long. V was pared by 6 bases and J by 0 bases, with 7 bases of the junction left unmatched.

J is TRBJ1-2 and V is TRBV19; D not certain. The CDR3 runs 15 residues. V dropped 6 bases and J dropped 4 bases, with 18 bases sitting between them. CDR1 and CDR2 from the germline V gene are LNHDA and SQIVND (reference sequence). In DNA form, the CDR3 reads TGTGCCAGTAGGCTGGCGGACCGGGGATCCTATGGCTACACCTTC. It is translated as CASRLADRGSYGYTF.

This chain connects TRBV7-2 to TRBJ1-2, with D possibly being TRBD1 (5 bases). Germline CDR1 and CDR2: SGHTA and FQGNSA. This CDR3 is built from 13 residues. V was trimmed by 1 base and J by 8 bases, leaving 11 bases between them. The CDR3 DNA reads TGTGCCAGCAGCTTAGGGGGCTGGCGGGGCTACACCTTC. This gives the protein CASSLGGWRGYTF.

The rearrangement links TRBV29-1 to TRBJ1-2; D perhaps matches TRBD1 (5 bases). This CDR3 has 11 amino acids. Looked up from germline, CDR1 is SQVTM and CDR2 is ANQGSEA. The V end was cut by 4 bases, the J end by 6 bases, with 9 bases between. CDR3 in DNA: TGCAGCGTTGGGGGGGATAATGGCTACACCTTC. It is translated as CSVGGDNGYTF.

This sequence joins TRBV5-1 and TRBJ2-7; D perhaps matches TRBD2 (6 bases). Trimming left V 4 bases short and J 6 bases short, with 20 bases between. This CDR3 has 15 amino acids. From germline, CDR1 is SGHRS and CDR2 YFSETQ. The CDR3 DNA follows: TGCGCCAGCAGCCCCTGGGAGGCAGCTAGCCCCGAGCAGTACGTC. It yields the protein CASSPWEAASPEQYV.

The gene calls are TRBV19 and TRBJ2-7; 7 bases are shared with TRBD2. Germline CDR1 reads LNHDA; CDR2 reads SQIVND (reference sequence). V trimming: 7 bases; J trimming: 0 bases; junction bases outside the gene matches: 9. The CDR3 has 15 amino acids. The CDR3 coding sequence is TGTGCCAGTAATCCTCGGGGAGGGCACTCCTACGAGCAGTACTTC. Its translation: CASNPRGGHSYEQYF.

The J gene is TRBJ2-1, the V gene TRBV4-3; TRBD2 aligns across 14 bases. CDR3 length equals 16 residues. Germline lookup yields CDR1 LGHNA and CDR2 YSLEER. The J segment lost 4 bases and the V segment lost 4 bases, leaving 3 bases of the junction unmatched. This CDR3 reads CASSPRTSGGYNEQFF. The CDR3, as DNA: TGCGCCAGCAGCCCACGGACTAGCGGGGGGTACAATGAGCAGTTCTTC.

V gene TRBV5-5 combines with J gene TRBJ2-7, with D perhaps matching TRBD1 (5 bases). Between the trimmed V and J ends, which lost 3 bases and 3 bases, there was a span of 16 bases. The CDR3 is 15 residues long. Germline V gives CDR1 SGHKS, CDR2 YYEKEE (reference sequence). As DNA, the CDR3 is TGTGCCAGCAGCTACGACAGTGCGATCAACTACGAGCAGTACTTC. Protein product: CASSYDSAINYEQYF.

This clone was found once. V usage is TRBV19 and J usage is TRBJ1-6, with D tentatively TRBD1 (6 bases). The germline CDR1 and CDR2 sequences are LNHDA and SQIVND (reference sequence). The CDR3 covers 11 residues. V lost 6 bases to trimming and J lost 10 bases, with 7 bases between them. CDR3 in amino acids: CASRRGSPLHF. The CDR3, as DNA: TGTGCCAGTAGGAGGGGGTCACCCCTCCACTTT.

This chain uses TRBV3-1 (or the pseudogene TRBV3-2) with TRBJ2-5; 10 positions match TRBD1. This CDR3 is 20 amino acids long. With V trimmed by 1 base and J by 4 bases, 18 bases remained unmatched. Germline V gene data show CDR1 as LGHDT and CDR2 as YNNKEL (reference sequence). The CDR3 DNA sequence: TGTGCCAGCAGCCAAGTCTGTAGGGGACAGGGGAGGAGAGGTGGAGAGACCCAGTACTTC. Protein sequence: CASSQVCRGQGRRGGETQYF.